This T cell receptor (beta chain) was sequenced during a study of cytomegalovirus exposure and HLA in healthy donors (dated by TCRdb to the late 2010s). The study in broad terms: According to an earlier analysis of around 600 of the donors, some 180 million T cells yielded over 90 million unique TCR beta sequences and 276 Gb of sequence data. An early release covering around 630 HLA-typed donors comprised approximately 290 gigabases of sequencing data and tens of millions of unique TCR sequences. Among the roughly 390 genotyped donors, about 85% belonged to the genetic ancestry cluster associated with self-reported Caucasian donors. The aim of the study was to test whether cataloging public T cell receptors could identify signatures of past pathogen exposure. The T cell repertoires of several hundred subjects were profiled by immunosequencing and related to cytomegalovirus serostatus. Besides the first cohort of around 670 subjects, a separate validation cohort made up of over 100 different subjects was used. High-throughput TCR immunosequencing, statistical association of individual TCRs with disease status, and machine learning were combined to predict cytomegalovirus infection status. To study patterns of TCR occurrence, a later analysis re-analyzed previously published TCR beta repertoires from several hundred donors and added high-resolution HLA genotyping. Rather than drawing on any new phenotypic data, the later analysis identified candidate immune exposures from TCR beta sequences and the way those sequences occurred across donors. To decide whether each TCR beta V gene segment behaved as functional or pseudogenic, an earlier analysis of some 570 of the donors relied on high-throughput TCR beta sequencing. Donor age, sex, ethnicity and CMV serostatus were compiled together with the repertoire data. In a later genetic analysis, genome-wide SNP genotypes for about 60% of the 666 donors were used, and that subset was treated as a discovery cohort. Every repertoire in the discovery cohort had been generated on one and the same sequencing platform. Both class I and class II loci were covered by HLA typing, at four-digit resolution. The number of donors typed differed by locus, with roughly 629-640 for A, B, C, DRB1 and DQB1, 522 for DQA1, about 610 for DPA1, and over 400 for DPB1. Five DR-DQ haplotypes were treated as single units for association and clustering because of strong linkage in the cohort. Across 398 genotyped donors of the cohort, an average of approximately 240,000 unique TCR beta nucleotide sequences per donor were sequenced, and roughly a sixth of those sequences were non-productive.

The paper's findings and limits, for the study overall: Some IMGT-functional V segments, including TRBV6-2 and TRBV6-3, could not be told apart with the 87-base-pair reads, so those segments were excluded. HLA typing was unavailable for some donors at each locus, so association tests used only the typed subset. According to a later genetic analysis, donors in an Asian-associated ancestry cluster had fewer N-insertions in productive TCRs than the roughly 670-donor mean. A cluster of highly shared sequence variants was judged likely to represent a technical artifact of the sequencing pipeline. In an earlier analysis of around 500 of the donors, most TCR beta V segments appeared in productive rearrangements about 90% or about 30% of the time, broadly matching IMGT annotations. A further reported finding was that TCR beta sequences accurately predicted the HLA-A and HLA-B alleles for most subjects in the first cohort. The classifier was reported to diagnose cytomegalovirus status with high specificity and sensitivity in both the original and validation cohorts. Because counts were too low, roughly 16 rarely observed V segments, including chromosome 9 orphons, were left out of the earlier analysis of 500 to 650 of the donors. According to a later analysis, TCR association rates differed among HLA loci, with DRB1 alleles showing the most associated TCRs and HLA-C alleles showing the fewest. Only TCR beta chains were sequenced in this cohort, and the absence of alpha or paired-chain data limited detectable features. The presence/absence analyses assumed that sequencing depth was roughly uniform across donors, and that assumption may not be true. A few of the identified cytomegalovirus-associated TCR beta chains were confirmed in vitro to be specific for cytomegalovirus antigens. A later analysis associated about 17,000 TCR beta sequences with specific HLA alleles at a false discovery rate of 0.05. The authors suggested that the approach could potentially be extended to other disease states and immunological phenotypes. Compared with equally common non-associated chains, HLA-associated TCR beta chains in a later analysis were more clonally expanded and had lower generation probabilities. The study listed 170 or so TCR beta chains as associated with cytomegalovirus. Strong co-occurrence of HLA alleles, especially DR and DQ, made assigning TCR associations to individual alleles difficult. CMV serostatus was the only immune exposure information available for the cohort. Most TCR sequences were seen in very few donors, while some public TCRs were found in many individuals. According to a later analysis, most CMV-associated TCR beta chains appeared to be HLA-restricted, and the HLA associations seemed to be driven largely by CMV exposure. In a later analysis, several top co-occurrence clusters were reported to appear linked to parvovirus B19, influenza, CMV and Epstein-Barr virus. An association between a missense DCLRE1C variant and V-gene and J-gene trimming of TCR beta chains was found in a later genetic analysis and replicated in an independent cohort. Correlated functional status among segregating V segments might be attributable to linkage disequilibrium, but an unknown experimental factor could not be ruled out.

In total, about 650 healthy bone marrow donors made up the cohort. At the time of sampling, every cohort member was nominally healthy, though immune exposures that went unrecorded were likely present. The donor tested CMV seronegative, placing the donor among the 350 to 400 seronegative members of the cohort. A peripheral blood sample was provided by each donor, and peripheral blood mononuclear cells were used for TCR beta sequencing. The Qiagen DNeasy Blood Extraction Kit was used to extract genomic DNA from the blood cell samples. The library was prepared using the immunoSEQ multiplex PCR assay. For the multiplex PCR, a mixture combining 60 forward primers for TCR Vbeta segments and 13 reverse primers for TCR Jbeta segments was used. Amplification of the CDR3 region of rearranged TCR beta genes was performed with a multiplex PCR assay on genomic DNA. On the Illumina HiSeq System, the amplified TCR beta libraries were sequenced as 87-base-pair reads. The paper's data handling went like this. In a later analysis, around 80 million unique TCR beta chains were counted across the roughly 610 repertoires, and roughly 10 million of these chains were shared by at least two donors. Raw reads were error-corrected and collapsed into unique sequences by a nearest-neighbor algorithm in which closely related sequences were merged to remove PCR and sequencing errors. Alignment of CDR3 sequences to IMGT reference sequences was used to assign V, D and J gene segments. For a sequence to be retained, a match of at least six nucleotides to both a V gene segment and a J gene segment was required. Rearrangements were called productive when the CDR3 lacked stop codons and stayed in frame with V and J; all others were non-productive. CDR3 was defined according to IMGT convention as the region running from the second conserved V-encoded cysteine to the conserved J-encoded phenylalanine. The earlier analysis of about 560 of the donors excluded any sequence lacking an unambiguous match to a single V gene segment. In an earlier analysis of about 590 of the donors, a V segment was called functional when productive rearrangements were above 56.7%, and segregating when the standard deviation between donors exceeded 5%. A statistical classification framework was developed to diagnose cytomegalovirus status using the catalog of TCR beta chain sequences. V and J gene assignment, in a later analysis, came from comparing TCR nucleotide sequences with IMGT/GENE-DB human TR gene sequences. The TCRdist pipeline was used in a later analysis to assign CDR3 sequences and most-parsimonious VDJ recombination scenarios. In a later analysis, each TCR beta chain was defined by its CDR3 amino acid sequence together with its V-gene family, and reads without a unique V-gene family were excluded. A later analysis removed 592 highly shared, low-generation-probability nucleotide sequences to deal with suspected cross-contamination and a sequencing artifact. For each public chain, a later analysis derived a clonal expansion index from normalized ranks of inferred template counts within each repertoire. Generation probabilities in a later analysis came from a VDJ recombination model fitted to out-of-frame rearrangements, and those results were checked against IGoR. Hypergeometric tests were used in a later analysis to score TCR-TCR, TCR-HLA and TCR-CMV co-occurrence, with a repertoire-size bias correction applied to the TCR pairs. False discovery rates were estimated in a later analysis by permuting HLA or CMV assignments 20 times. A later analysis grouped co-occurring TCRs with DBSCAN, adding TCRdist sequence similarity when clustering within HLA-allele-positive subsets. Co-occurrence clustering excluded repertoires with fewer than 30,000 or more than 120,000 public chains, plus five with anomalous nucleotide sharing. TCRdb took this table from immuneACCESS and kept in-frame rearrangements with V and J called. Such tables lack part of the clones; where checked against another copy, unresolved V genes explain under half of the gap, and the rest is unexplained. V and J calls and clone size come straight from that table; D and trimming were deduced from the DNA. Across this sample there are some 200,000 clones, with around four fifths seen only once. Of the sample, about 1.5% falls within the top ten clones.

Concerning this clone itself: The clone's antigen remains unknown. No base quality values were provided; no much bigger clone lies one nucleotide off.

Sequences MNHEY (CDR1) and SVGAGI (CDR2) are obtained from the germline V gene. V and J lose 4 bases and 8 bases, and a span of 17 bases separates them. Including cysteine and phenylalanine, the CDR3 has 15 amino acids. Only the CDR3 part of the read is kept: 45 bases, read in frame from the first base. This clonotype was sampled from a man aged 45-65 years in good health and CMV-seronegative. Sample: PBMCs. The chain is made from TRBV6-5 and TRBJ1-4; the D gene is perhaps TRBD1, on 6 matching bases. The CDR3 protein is CASSSNRVAGEKLFF. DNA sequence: TGTGCCAGCAGTTCTAACAGGGTGGCAGGAGAAAAACTGTTTTTT.